The rows below give T cell receptor beta chains drawn from one sample of a study of T cell changes during pregnancy in multiple sclerosis. The assay was immunoSEQ multiplex PCR, and TCRdb's table has in-frame clones only and misses some. The table records under 95,000 clones, 93% of them present only once. The sequencing used peripheral blood, collected in the second trimester of pregnancy. These receptors originate from a female donor in good health, enrolled as a control in a pregnancy study. Each CDR3 is given without its conserved first and last residue.

v_call	j_call	cdr3_aa
TRBV7-3	TRBJ1-1	ASSPQGFNTEAF
TRBV6-6	TRBJ1-2	ASSYLSDYGYT
TRBV4-3	TRBJ2-1	ASSQERWSSYNEQF
TRBV9	TRBJ2-5	ASSAGKGFRETQY
TRBV18	TRBJ1-6	ASSPQGGSPLH
TRBV2	TRBJ1-1	ASKGQMVTEAF
TRBV5-6	TRBJ1-4	ASSLQLSRQKLF
TRBV5-1	TRBJ2-4	ASSPGQGAKNIQY
TRBV5-1	TRBJ2-3	ASSSATSGGTDTQY
TRBV11-3	TRBJ2-7	ASSPEGAGAYEQY
TRBV19	TRBJ1-5	ASSTDSLNQPQH
TRBV10-3	TRBJ2-5	AIGDRGQETQY
TRBV28	TRBJ2-6	ASSFRQSLSGANVLT
TRBV7-9	TRBJ1-1	ASSLGAGNTEAF
TRBV30	TRBJ1-2	AWPGQGAGYGYT
TRBV7-9	TRBJ1-4	ASSLVTTNEKLF
TRBV7-9	TRBJ2-1	ASSLTWERDRGLSEQF
TRBV30	TRBJ1-2	AWSLGAGDRGYT
TRBV5-5	TRBJ1-2	ASSLEGTGSYGYT
TRBV4-2	TRBJ2-7	ASSQDWLAGPYEQY
TRBV19	TRBJ1-2	ASSIARDSYGYT
TRBV2	TRBJ1-5	ASSMSGGSYQPQH
TRBV30	TRBJ1-3	AWSVRGSGNTIY
TRBV19	TRBJ2-7	ASSPEFGLIYEQY
TRBV9	TRBJ2-5	ASSGGTSQETQY
TRBV7-2	TRBJ2-7	ASRTGGLTSYEQY
TRBV7-2	TRBJ2-7	ASSLTQGSLSYEQY
TRBV7-2	TRBJ2-5	ASSSDRMTQY
TRBV19	TRBJ1-6	ASSMRVVDNSPLH
TRBV15	TRBJ2-5	ATSRRTGGAETQY
TRBV2	TRBJ1-2	ASISGQGFYGYT
TRBV9	TRBJ2-3	ASAERGSTDTQY